The sequence of this T cell receptor beta chain was determined in a study of shared clonotypes between healthy human individuals. Using immunoSEQ multiplex PCR, the repertoire was profiled, and TCRdb retains in-frame clones only, with some absent. The repertoire holds millions of clones, with around nine tenths as singletons. The J segment lost 4 bases and the V segment lost 3 bases, leaving 5 bases of the junction unmatched. There are 14 residues in the CDR3. CDR1 is KGHSH and CDR2 is LQKENI in the germline V gene. The chain links TRBV18 to TRBJ1-2; 7 bases fit TRBD1. Sample: naive CD4+ T cells sorted from blood. The subset denotes: CD45RA+ positively selected. The receptor was isolated from a man younger than 35 in good health. CDR3 protein: CASSPGQFRYGYTF. The DNA for the CDR3 is TGTGCCAGCTCACCGGGACAGTTCCGCTATGGCTACACCTTC. Full variable domain (remainder filled in from reference TRBV18 and TRBJ1-2): NAGVMQNPRHLVRRRGQEARLRCSPMKGHSHVYWYRQLPEEGLKFMVYLQKENIIDESGMPKERFSAEFPKEGPSILRIQQVVRGDSAAYFCASSPGQFRYGYTFGSGTRLTVV.